These 3 T cell receptor beta chains came from one sample sequenced in a study of blood T cell repertoires in COVID-19. Measured with immunoSEQ multiplex PCR; TCRdb has only the in-frame clones, and not every one. Of 300,000 to 450,000 clones listed, more than 75% are singletons. Sequenced material: PBMCs or T cells enriched from blood (not recorded which). These receptors came from a woman in her twenties or thirties who had recovered from COVID-19.

This chain connects TRBV28 to TRBJ2-3; D might be TRBD1 (6 bases). V was trimmed by 2 bases and J by 4 bases, leaving 7 bases between them. The CDR3 runs to 13 residues. Germline V gene data show CDR1 as MDHEN and CDR2 as SYDVKM. CDR3 bases: TGTGCCAGCAGTTTAGGGGGCGCAGATACGCAGTATTTT. Protein: CASSLGGADTQYF.

The chain combines TRBV27 with TRBJ1-1; possible D gene TRBD1, 6 bases. The V and J ends lost 3 bases and 11 bases respectively, with 22 bases between them. The CDR3 length is 15 residues. In germline, CDR1 is MNHEY, CDR2 SMNVEV (reference sequence). The chain's CDR3 is CASSFGPGGPGGAFF. Written as DNA, the CDR3 is TGTGCCAGCAGTTTCGGCCCCGGGGGGCCCGGTGGGGCTTTCTTT.

This sequence joins TRBV2 and TRBJ1-4, with D perhaps TRBD1 (5 bases). The germline CDR1 and CDR2 sequences are SNHLY and FYNNEI. The V and J ends lost 6 bases and 4 bases respectively, with 12 bases between them. This CDR3 has 14 amino acids. The CDR3 bases are TGTGCCAGCAGGACCGACAGCCATAATGAAAAACTGTTTTTT. Amino acid sequence: CASRTDSHNEKLFF.